Listed here is a single T cell receptor beta chain. The J segment lost 3 bases and the V segment lost 7 bases, leaving 4 bases of the junction unmatched. The CDR3 length is 12 residues. Germline V gene lookup returns CDR1 SQVTM and CDR2 ANQGSEA. The record originates from a study of early T cells in non-severe SARS-CoV-2 infection. TCRdb re-called the 5' RACE reads with MiXCR, one entry per CDR3 protein. The profile shows about 110,000 distinct CDR3 sequences, roughly an eighth of them singletons. Sequencing used whole blood, obtained at baseline. The V call is TRBV29-1, the J call TRBJ1-1; 8 bases align to TRBD1. The TCR originated in an adult who was a healthcare worker with PCR-confirmed SARS-CoV-2 infection or an uninfected control (not recorded which). CDR3 loop: CSGGQGYTEAFF. CDR3 nucleotides: TGCAGCGGCGGACAGGGATACACTGAAGCTTTCTTT.